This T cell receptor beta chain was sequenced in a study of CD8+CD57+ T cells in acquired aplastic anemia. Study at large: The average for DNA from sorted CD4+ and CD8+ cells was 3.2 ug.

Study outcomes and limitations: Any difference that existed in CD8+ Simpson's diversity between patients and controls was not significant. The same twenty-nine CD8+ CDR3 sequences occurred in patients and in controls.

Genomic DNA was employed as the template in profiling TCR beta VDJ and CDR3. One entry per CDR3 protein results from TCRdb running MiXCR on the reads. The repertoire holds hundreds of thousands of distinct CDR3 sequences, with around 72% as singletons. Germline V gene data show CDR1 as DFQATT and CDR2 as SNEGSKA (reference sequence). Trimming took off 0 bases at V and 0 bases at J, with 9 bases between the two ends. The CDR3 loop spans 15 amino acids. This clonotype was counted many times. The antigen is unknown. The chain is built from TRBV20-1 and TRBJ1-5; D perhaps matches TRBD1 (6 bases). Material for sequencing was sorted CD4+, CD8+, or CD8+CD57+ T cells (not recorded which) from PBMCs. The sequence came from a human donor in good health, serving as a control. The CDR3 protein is CSARDVRGSNQPQHF. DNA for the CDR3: TGCAGTGCTAGAGATGTCAGGGGTAGCAATCAGCCCCAGCATTTT.